One sample yielded the 10 T cell receptor beta chains listed below, sequenced in a study of beta chain features in type 1 diabetes. All of the isolated RNA was reverse transcribed, so expressed TCRB transcripts were sequenced. Sequencing used immunoSEQ multiplex PCR; TCRdb keeps in-frame clones, though not all of them. The repertoire holds some 150,000 clones, with less than 8.5% as singletons. Sequenced: central memory CD4+ T cells from blood. These receptors all come from a woman aged 30 to 39 in good health.

This clone was detected ten times or more. V and J are TRBV9 and TRBJ2-1; a possible D gene is TRBD2 (6 bases). The germline V gene encodes CDR1 SGDLS and CDR2 YYNGEE. The V end lost 0 bases, the J end lost 6 bases, and 16 bases lay between the germline ends. The CDR3 runs to 16 residues. CDR3 sequence reads: CASSVAGGTSGNEQFF. The CDR3 DNA reads TGTGCCAGCAGCGTAGCAGGAGGGACCTCGGGCAATGAGCAGTTCTTC.

V gene TRBV7-2 combines with J gene TRBJ1-2, with TRBD1 matching 8 bases. CDR3 length: 13 residues. Germline V gene data show CDR1 as SGHTA and CDR2 as FQGNSA. J lost 7 bases, V lost 1 base, and 2 bases had no gene match. The CDR3 sequence is CASSLGQGFGYTF. In DNA form, the CDR3 reads TGTGCCAGCAGCTTAGGACAGGGGTTTGGCTACACCTTC.

This clone appeared many times. A read error may produce the germline difference seen at one junction end. V is TRBV7-2 and J is TRBJ2-1; 7 nucleotides align to TRBD1. Per the germline V gene, CDR1 is SGHTA and CDR2 is FQGNSA. The CDR3 covers 12 residues. CDR3 in amino acids: CASSLDNGDRIF. The CDR3 region has the DNA TGTGCCAGCAGCTTAGACAATGGGGACAGAATCTTC. Full variable domain (missing parts from reference TRBV7-2 and TRBJ2-1): GAGVSQSPSNKVTEKGKDVELRCDPISGHTALYWYRQSLGQGLEFLIYFQGNSAPDKSGLPSDRFSAERTGGSVSTLTIQRTQQEDSAVYLCASSLDNGDRIFGPGTRLTVL.

This chain connects TRBV29-1 to TRBJ2-1; TRBD2 matches 11 bases. This CDR3 is built from 19 residues. From germline, CDR1 is SQVTM and CDR2 ANQGSEA. The V gene end was trimmed by 5 bases and the J gene end by 0 bases; junction bases not matched to a gene: 15. The CDR3 spells CSVQTLKGTSGSSYNEQFF. DNA of the CDR3: TGCAGCGTTCAAACCCTCAAAGGGACTAGCGGAAGCTCCTACAATGAGCAGTTCTTC.

The rearrangement joins TRBV30 to TRBJ2-2; D may be TRBD1 (5 bases). Trimming cost V 8 bases and J 0 bases, with 13 bases left between them. The CDR3 runs to 14 residues. Germline assignment: CDR1 GTSNPN and CDR2 SVGIG (reference sequence). CDR3: CAGPRGANTGELFF. The CDR3 nucleotides are TGTGCCGGCCCAAGGGGCGCGAACACCGGGGAGCTGTTTTTT.

This clone came up a few times. V and J are TRBV28 and TRBJ2-7; 8 bases agree with TRBD1. The CDR3 consists of 15 residues. J lost 0 bases, V lost 7 bases, and 8 bases had no gene match. Germline CDR1 reads MDHEN; CDR2 reads SYDVKM. In nucleotides, the CDR3 is TGTGCCAGCAACAACCAGGGGGCGGGCTCCTACGAGCAGTACTTC. Translating gives CASNNQGAGSYEQYF.

This clone was counted a few times. This rearrangement joins TRBV4-2 to TRBJ2-7; TRBD1 matches 10 bases. Germline V gene sequence: CDR1 LGHNA, CDR2 YNFKEQ. The junction had 7 bases not matched to a gene; V was cut back by 2 bases and J by 6 bases. The CDR3 is 15 amino acids. The CDR3 DNA reads TGTGCCAGCAGCCAAACCGGGACAGGGGAAAGCGAGCAGTACTTC. Residues: CASSQTGTGESEQYF.

The chain links TRBV11-2 to TRBJ2-5, with D perhaps matching TRBD2 (6 bases). Germline V gene data show CDR1 as SGHAT and CDR2 as FQNNGV. The CDR3 sequence is 17 residues long. Trimming left V 2 bases short and J 2 bases short, with 18 bases between. CDR3 nucleotide sequence: TGTGCCAGCAGCTTATCGGCGGGAACGACGAAACAAGAGACCCAGTACTTC. Protein: CASSLSAGTTKQETQYF.

The V and J genes are TRBV7-2 and TRBJ1-1; 9 bases map to TRBD1. Germline CDR1 is SGHTA and CDR2 is FQGNSA. The CDR3 is 16 amino acids. Trimming removed 5 bases from V and 4 bases from J; junction bases left unmatched: 11. CDR3 protein: CASSAGTGRLRTEAFF. As DNA, the CDR3 is TGTGCCAGCAGCGCTGGGACAGGGCGGTTGCGCACTGAAGCTTTCTTT.

The chain is built from TRBV7-2 and TRBJ2-5; 10 positions agree with TRBD1. Looked up from germline, CDR1 is SGHTA and CDR2 is FQGNSA. The CDR3 has 16 residues. J was trimmed by 4 bases and V by 5 bases; bases with no gene match: 10. This CDR3 is CASSPGQGGWGETQYF. The CDR3 nucleotides read TGTGCCAGCAGCCCAGGACAGGGGGGGTGGGGAGAGACCCAGTACTTC.